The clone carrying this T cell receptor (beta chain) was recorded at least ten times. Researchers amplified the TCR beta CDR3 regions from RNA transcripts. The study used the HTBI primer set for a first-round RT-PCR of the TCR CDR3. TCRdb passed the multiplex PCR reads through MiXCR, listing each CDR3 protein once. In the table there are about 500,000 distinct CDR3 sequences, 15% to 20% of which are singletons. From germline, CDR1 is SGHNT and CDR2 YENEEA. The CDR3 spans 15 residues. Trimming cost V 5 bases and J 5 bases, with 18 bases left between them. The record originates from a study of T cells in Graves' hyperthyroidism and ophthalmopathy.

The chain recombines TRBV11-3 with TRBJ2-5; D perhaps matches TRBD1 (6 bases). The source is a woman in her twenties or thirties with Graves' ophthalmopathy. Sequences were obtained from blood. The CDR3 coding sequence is TGTGCCAGCAGCCCGTCATCACAGGGTTGGGAGACCCAGTACTTC. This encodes CASSPSSQGWETQYF.